The 27 T cell receptor beta chains given below trace back to one sample, sequenced in a study of PD-L1 blockade in urothelial cancer. As for time point: pretreatment peripheral blood. The repertoire was sequenced with immunoSEQ multiplex PCR; TCRdb's copy has only in-frame clones and lacks some. The sample contains around 60,000 clones, around 86% of which appear only once. The specimen comprised PBMCs, sampled around atezolizumab (anti-PD-L1) treatment. All receptors come from a man in his 70s with urothelial cancer.

This clone was found a few times. The CDR3 nucleotides read TGCGCCAGCAGCTTAGGTAGCGGTGAAACCGGGGAGCTGTTTTTT. The encoded protein is CASSLGSGETGELFF. The chain recombines TRBV5-1 with TRBJ2-2, with a possible D match to TRBD2 (6 bases). The V end lost 2 bases, the J end lost 5 bases, and 13 bases lay between the germline ends. Germline values: CDR1 SGHRS, CDR2 YFSETQ. The CDR3 covers 15 residues.

V is TRBV15 and J is TRBJ1-4; D is perhaps TRBD1 (5 bases). The CDR3 totals 17 residues. With 0 bases removed from V and 3 bases from J, the gap between germline ends came to 14 bases. Germline V lookup: CDR1 LNHNV, CDR2 YYDKDF (reference sequence). CDR3 amino acids: CATSRDWEAGANEKLFF. CDR3 coding DNA: TGTGCCACCAGCAGAGATTGGGAGGCGGGGGCTAATGAAAAACTGTTTTTT.

The J gene is TRBJ2-1, the V gene TRBV7-9, with 9 bases matching TRBD1. Germline V gene sequence: CDR1 SEHNR, CDR2 FQNEAQ (reference sequence). J was trimmed by 6 bases and V by 4 bases; bases with no gene match: 4. The CDR3 totals 14 residues. The CDR3 DNA reads as TGTGCCAGCAGCTGGACAGGGGCCAGCAATGAGCAGTTCTTC. Its translation: CASSWTGASNEQFF.

The chain joins TRBV6-5 to TRBJ2-5; no firm D call. The CDR3 is 11 residues long. Trimming left V 7 bases short and J 4 bases short, with 7 bases between. From germline, CDR1 is MNHEY and CDR2 SVGAGI. CDR3 nucleotides: TGTGCCAGCACCGGGTTAGAGACCCAGTACTTC. This codes for CASTGLETQYF.

The rearrangement links TRBV11-3 to TRBJ2-1; TRBD2 aligns across 7 bases. The CDR3 loop spans 15 amino acids. J gave up 4 bases and V 1 base, and 4 bases lay outside the gene matches. The germline gives CDR1 SGHNT, CDR2 YENEEA. CDR3: CASSLAGTTYNEQFF. The CDR3 coding sequence is TGTGCCAGCAGCTTAGCTGGGACTACTTACAATGAGCAGTTCTTC.

The V call is TRBV6-5, the J call TRBJ1-1; 9 bases match TRBD1. J lost 6 bases, V lost 7 bases, and 3 bases had no gene match. CDR3 size: 12 residues. Germline loops: CDR1 MNHEY, CDR2 SVGAGI. The CDR3 nucleotides are TGTGCCAGCACCGGGGACAGGGCTGAAGCTTTCTTT. It encodes CASTGDRAEAFF.

This rearrangement joins TRBV2 to TRBJ1-5, with 7 bases that match TRBD1. Trimming took 4 bases from V and 1 from J; bases not matched to a gene: 4. Looked up from germline, CDR1 is SNHLY and CDR2 is FYNNEI. The CDR3 totals 15 residues. This CDR3 reads CASSVHRGSNQPQHF. Written as DNA, the CDR3 is TGTGCCAGCAGTGTCCACAGGGGAAGCAATCAGCCCCAGCATTTT.

The V call is TRBV12-1, the J call TRBJ2-7; the DNA was not used to check the table's D call, TRBD1. TRBV12-1 is annotated as a pseudogene. This CDR3 spans 15 amino acids. CDR3 bases: TGTGCCAGCAGCTCCTCCAGGGGGAGCTCCTACGAGCAGTACTTC. This sequence encodes CASSSSRGSSYEQYF.

V is TRBV2 and J is TRBJ1-5, with 8 bases that match TRBD1. Germline CDR1 and CDR2: SNHLY and FYNNEI. Trimming removed 5 bases from V and 7 bases from J; junction bases left unmatched: 10. This CDR3 is 15 amino acids long. CDR3 sequence (DNA): TGTGCCAGCAGTAGAGAACAGGGGGTGGAGCAGCCCCAGCATTTT. Its translation is CASSREQGVEQPQHF.

This clone was seen a single time. The J gene is TRBJ2-1, the V gene TRBV6-5; TRBD2 agrees at 11 bases. CDR1 MNHEY and CDR2 SVGAGI come from the germline V gene. The CDR3 consists of 14 residues. V trimming: 7 bases; J trimming: 6 bases; junction bases outside the gene matches: 5. CDR3 nucleotides: TGTGCCAGCATGGTAGCGGGAGGGCCCAATGAGCAGTTCTTC. Amino acid sequence: CASMVAGGPNEQFF.

V and J are TRBV2 and TRBJ2-7, with 10 positions matching TRBD2. This CDR3 spans 16 amino acids. The V gene's germline CDR1 is SNHLY and CDR2 FYNNEI. J gave up 2 bases and V 8 bases, and 12 bases lay outside the gene matches. CDR3: CASDFVGLAGAYEQYF. The CDR3 DNA is TGTGCCAGCGATTTCGTTGGGCTAGCGGGGGCCTACGAGCAGTACTTC.

The rearrangement joins TRBV7-2 to TRBJ2-7, with 10 bases matching TRBD2. The germline V gene encodes CDR1 SGHTA and CDR2 FQGNSA. The CDR3 totals 14 residues. J was trimmed by 4 bases and V by 3 bases; bases with no gene match: 3. The CDR3 spells CASSFVSGGYEQYF. The CDR3 DNA follows: TGTGCCAGCAGCTTTGTTAGCGGGGGGTACGAGCAGTACTTC.

CDR3 amino acids: CASSARSSGRSEYF. The CDR3 DNA reads TGTGCCAGCAGCGCTCGGTCTAGCGGGAGATCGGAGTACTTC. V is TRBV28 and J is TRBJ2-7, with TRBD2 matching 10 bases. The CDR3 contains 14 residues. Trimming removed 6 bases from V and 11 bases from J; junction bases left unmatched: 13. CDR1 MDHEN and CDR2 SYDVKM come from the germline V gene.

V gene TRBV7-9 combines with J gene TRBJ1-1; 7 bases are a match to TRBD1. The CDR3 covers 14 residues. Germline V gene data show CDR1 as SEHNR and CDR2 as FQNEAQ (reference sequence). The junction had 10 bases not matched to a gene; V was cut back by 5 bases and J by 7 bases. The CDR3 coding sequence is TGTGCCAGCAGCGAGGCAGGGGGGATGGGTGAAGCTTTCTTT. It codes for CASSEAGGMGEAFF.

V usage is TRBV5-1 and J usage is TRBJ1-5; TRBD1 matches at 7 bases. This CDR3 has 14 residues. Germline assignment: CDR1 SGHRS and CDR2 YFSETQ. J lost 4 bases, V lost 2 bases, and 3 bases had no gene match. The CDR3 nucleotides are TGCGCCAGCAGCTTCGAGGGACAGAATCAGCCCCAGCATTTT. It encodes CASSFEGQNQPQHF.

In its sample, this clone was seen once. This sequence joins TRBV5-1 and TRBJ2-7; 10 positions match TRBD1. V dropped 2 bases and J dropped 2; count of bases not matched to a gene: 7. The CDR3 consists of 16 residues. Germline V gives CDR1 SGHRS, CDR2 YFSETQ. The CDR3: CASSFISGTGAYEQYF. The CDR3 DNA is TGCGCCAGCAGCTTTATTTCCGGGACAGGGGCCTACGAGCAGTACTTC. The full variable domain, rest sourced from reference TRBV5-1 and TRBJ2-7, is KAGVTQTPRYLIKTRGQQVTLSCSPISGHRSVSWYQQTPGQGLQFLFEYFSETQRNKGNFPGRFSGRQFSNSRSEMNVSTLELGDSALYLCASSFISGTGAYEQYFGPGTRLTVT.

CDR3 nucleotide sequence: TGTGCCAGCAGTGTACGGCGGGGGAACACTGAAGCTTTCTTT. It yields the protein CASSVRRGNTEAFF. The chain links TRBV2 to TRBJ1-1; the D is unclear. The CDR3 length is 14 residues. Germline CDR1 reads SNHLY; CDR2 reads FYNNEI. V lost 4 bases, J lost 1 base, and 10 bases lay in between.

The rearrangement links TRBV6-4 to TRBJ1-5; D is perhaps TRBD1 (5 bases). Trimming removed 5 bases from V and 2 bases from J, with 13 bases in between. This CDR3 spans 15 amino acids. Germline V gene sequence: CDR1 MRHNA, CDR2 SNTAGT. The CDR3 loop reads CASSPSAGRNQPQHF. CDR3 coding DNA: TGTGCCAGCAGTCCTAGCGCAGGGCGCAATCAGCCCCAGCATTTT.

The rearrangement links TRBV5-1 to TRBJ2-3, with D unresolved. The germline V and J ends were trimmed by 0 bases and 1 base, with 12 bases remaining between them. CDR1 is SGHRS and CDR2 is YFSETQ in the germline V gene. This CDR3 spans 16 amino acids. The CDR3 region has the DNA TGCGCCAGCAGCTTGGCGGGTCCGAGCGGCACAGATACGCAGTATTTT. Translation gives CASSLAGPSGTDTQYF.

The chain employs TRBV29-1 and TRBJ1-1; the D gene is possibly TRBD1 (6 bases). This CDR3 has 14 amino acids. Germline values: CDR1 SQVTM, CDR2 ANQGSEA. Trimming cost V 6 bases and J 1 base, with 15 bases left between them. The CDR3, as DNA: TGCAGCGTCCCTGGGGGGGGGCGGAACACTGAAGCTTTCTTT. Its protein is CSVPGGGRNTEAFF.

The chain joins TRBV18 to TRBJ2-3; D ambiguous. V was shortened by 2 bases and J by 4 bases, with 10 bases between the two germline ends. Germline loops: CDR1 KGHSH, CDR2 LQKENI. This CDR3 is built from 14 residues. The CDR3 loop reads CASSPDYIADTQYF. CDR3 bases: TGTGCCAGCTCACCAGATTATATAGCAGATACGCAGTATTTT. Combining the CDR3 with reference TRBV18 and TRBJ2-3 gives the whole variable domain NAGVMQNPRHLVRRRGQEARLRCSPMKGHSHVYWYRQLPEEGLKFMVYLQKENIIDESGMPKERFSAEFPKEGPSILRIQQVVRGDSAAYFCASSPDYIADTQYFGPGTRLTVL.

V is TRBV29-1 and J is TRBJ1-1; D is uncertain. This CDR3 contains 12 residues. Germline loops: CDR1 SQVTM, CDR2 ANQGSEA. V lost 5 bases and J lost 1, with 8 bases in between. CDR3 region: CSVSESNTEAFF. The CDR3 DNA reads TGCAGCGTTTCCGAGTCGAACACTGAAGCTTTCTTT. Based on the CDR3 plus reference TRBV29-1 and TRBJ1-1, the full variable domain is SAVISQKPSRDICQRGTSLTIQCQVDSQVTMMFWYRQQPGQSLTLIATANQGSEATYESGFVIDKFPISRPNLTFSTLTVSNMSPEDSSIYLCSVSESNTEAFFGQGTRLTVV.

The chain is built from TRBV4-2 and TRBJ1-2, with D possibly matching TRBD1 (5 bases). The germline gives CDR1 LGHNA, CDR2 YNFKEQ. The CDR3 contains 11 residues. The V end was cut by 8 bases, the J end by 8 bases, with 12 bases between. The CDR3 here is CASWGGDGYTF. The DNA for the CDR3 is TGTGCCAGCTGGGGAGGGGACGGCTACACCTTC.

The chain carries TRBV7-2 and TRBJ1-2, with D uncertain. In germline, CDR1 is SGHTA, CDR2 FQGNSA. The CDR3 covers 16 residues. V was shortened by 0 bases and J by 0 bases, with 11 bases between the two germline ends. CDR3 DNA sequence: TGTGCCAGCAGCTTAGCCCGGAGGGTTTCTAACTATGGCTACACCTTC. Protein sequence: CASSLARRVSNYGYTF.

The chain has TRBV19 and TRBJ2-2; perhaps TRBD2 as D (6 bases). This CDR3 has 16 residues. CDR1 and CDR2 (germline): LNHDA, SQIVND (reference sequence). V gave up 5 bases and J gave up 3 bases, with 16 bases separating them. The CDR3 sequence is CASSPSTRPDTGELFF. DNA for the CDR3: TGTGCCAGTAGTCCCTCGACTAGACCGGACACCGGGGAGCTGTTTTTT.

The CDR3 sequence is CASSLELAFTDTQYF. The CDR3 coding sequence is TGTGCCAGCAGCTTAGAACTAGCTTTCACAGATACGCAGTATTTT. The chain recombines TRBV7-6 with TRBJ2-3; possible D gene TRBD2, 6 bases. CDR1 is SGHVS and CDR2 is FNYEAQ in the germline V gene. The V gene lost 1 base and the J gene lost 2 bases, with 10 bases spanning the gap. The CDR3 covers 15 residues.

J is TRBJ2-1 and V is TRBV19; D ambiguous. The CDR3 loop spans 14 amino acids. Germline V gene data show CDR1 as LNHDA and CDR2 as SQIVND (reference sequence). V was shortened by 5 bases and J by 8 bases, with 16 bases between the two germline ends. CDR3 residues: CASSSLPLRDEQFF. CDR3 coding DNA: TGTGCCAGTAGTTCTCTCCCCCTGCGTGATGAGCAGTTCTTC.